This is a list of T cell receptor beta chains from one sample in a study of blood T cell repertoires in COVID-19. Profiling relied on immunoSEQ multiplex PCR, and the TCRdb table lists in-frame clones only, not all of them. The sample lists about 26,000 clones; almost 90% were seen once. The sequencing input was peripheral blood. The receptors were sampled from a human donor in a cohort sampled during active COVID-19. Each CDR3 is given with its conserved first and last residue. Each record gives: J gene, V gene, clone size, D gene, CDR3 length, CDR3 DNA, CDR3 protein. The D gene is left open where the match is weak. Size tells how often a clone was seen (once, few, many) or the class of an expanded clone, and some rows leave it out.

TRBJ2-2 | TRBV10-3 | once | TRBD1 | 18 | TGTGCCATCAGTGATCTACTACGGACAGGGACCTACACCGGGGAGCTGTTTTTT | CAISDLLRTGTYTGELFF
TRBJ1-1 | TRBV29-1 | once | - | 13 | TGCAGCGTTGAAGCCCCTTATAACACTGAAGCTTTCTTT | CSVEAPYNTEAFF
TRBJ2-2 | TRBV11-2 | - | - | 14 | TGTGCCAGCAGACAACTAGGCAGTACCGGGGAGCTGTTTTTT | CASRQLGSTGELFF
TRBJ2-7 | TRBV3-1/TRBV3-2 | few | TRBD2 | 13 | TGTGCCAGCAGCCACCTTAGCGGGGGGATGCAGTACTTC | CASSHLSGGMQYF
TRBJ1-6 | TRBV5-1 | - | TRBD1 | 16 | TGCGCCAGCAGCCTTCTTAGGACAGGGCCTAATTCACCCCTCCACTTT | CASSLLRTGPNSPLHF
TRBJ1-6 | TRBV27 | - | - | 14 | TGTGCCAGCATGTACAGCTCCTATAATTCACCCCTCCACTTT | CASMYSSYNSPLHF
TRBJ2-1 | TRBV6-1 | - | TRBD2 | 17 | TGTGCCAGCAGTGGTAGCGGGGGGTACGGGTCCTACAATGAGCAGTTCTTC | CASSGSGGYGSYNEQFF
TRBJ2-5 | TRBV5-4 | - | TRBD2 | 15 | TGTGCCAGCCAGACTAGCGGGGGGCCGGGAGGGACCCAGTACTTC | CASQTSGGPGGTQYF
TRBJ2-5 | TRBV3-1/TRBV3-2 | - | - | 14 | TGTGCCAGCAGCTTGGGGGGACCCCAAGAGACCCAGTACTTC | CASSLGGPQETQYF
TRBJ1-4 | TRBV15 | - | - | 17 | TGTGCCACCAGCCCTGATCCCCGACAGGTAGTTTACGAAAAACTGTTTTTT | CATSPDPRQVVYEKLFF
TRBJ2-3 | TRBV28 | - | TRBD1 | 15 | TGTGCCAGCAGTTTATGGACAGGGGGACCGGGTACGCAGTATTTT | CASSLWTGGPGTQYF
TRBJ1-1 | TRBV9 | - | - | 14 | TGTGCCAGCAGCTCAGCGGACGGATACACTGAAGCTTTCTTT | CASSSADGYTEAFF
TRBJ1-1 | TRBV15 | - | TRBD1 | 15 | TGTGCCACCAGCAGAACGACAGGGTTCGGCACTGAAGCTTTCTTT | CATSRTTGFGTEAFF
TRBJ2-7 | TRBV28 | - | TRBD2 | 13 | TGTGCCAGCAGGGCACTAGCGAAATACGAGCAGTACTTC | CASRALAKYEQYF
TRBJ2-1 | TRBV9 | - | TRBD2 | 15 | TGTGCCAGCAGCGTTGACGGGGGGGTTAGGAATGAGCAGTTCTTC | CASSVDGGVRNEQFF
TRBJ1-1 | TRBV6-5 | - | - | 13 | TGTGCCAGCACATCCAGGGCTATCACTGAAGCTTTCTTT | CASTSRAITEAFF
TRBJ2-7 | TRBV5-4 | few | TRBD2 | 15 | TGTGCCAGCAGCTTGGGGACTAGCTCTTCAAACGAGCAGTACTTC | CASSLGTSSSNEQYF
TRBJ1-5 | TRBV29-1 | - | - | 12 | TGCAGCGTTGGGGCAGGGAATCAGCCCCAGCATTTT | CSVGAGNQPQHF
TRBJ1-5 | TRBV7-2 | once | - | 12 | TGTGCCAGCAGCCAGGACAGCCGACCCCAGCATTTT | CASSQDSRPQHF
TRBJ2-5 | TRBV7-8 | - | TRBD2 | 13 | TGTGCCAGCAGCTTGCGGACTAGGGAGACCCAGTACTTC | CASSLRTRETQYF
TRBJ2-7 | TRBV18 | - | - | 13 | TGTGCCAGCTCTCCCGGAAGCGGCTACGAGCAGTACTTC | CASSPGSGYEQYF
TRBJ1-5 | TRBV19 | - | TRBD1 | 14 | TGTGCCAGTAGTACCGGGACAGGGTTTCAGCCCCAGCATTTT | CASSTGTGFQPQHF
TRBJ1-5 | TRBV6-5 | - | TRBD1 | 15 | TGTGCCAGCAGAGGCGGACAGGGAATGGGCCAGCCCCAGCATTTT | CASRGGQGMGQPQHF
TRBJ1-1 | TRBV7-6 | - | TRBD1 | 14 | TGTGCCAGCAGCTTGACAGGGGAAGGCACTGAAGCTTTCTTT | CASSLTGEGTEAFF
TRBJ2-3 | TRBV5-1 | - | TRBD1 | 14 | TGCGCCAGTATACCGGGACAGGGATCTTATACGCAGTATTTT | CASIPGQGSYTQYF
TRBJ2-7 | TRBV12-5 | once | - | 15 | TGTGCTAGTAACGAGTGGGGCGGTGGATCTAGAGAGCAGTACTTC | CASNEWGGGSREQYF
TRBJ2-7 | TRBV12-3/TRBV12-4 | - | - | 12 | TGTGCCAGCAGTTCAGGGGTGGGGGAGCAGTACTTC | CASSSGVGEQYF
TRBJ2-2 | TRBV2 | - | - | 14 | TGTGCCAGCAGTGTCGGGCAGGGGTACGGGGAGCTGTTTTTT | CASSVGQGYGELFF
TRBJ1-3 | TRBV7-2 | - | - | 13 | TGTGCCAGCAGCTCCCTTCTGGGAAACACCATATATTTT | CASSSLLGNTIYF
TRBJ2-6 | TRBV5-5 | - | - | 15 | TGTGCCAGCAGTCCTGTGGGAGCCGGGGCCAACGTCCTGACTTTC | CASSPVGAGANVLTF
TRBJ1-2 | TRBV7-9 | - | - | 13 | TGTGCCAGCAGCTCCGCAGGGAACTATGGCTACACCTTC | CASSSAGNYGYTF
TRBJ2-1 | TRBV10-1 | - | TRBD1 | 13 | TGCGCCAGCAGTATGACAGGGACGGATGAGCAGTTCTTC | CASSMTGTDEQFF
TRBJ2-7 | TRBV7-2 | - | - | 14 | TGTGCCAGCAGCTTAGAAGGCAGGGTTGGAGAGCAGTACTTC | CASSLEGRVGEQYF
TRBJ1-4 | TRBV7-2 | - | - | 13 | TGTGCCAGCAGCGCGAGAGTGGGCGAAAAACTGTTTTTT | CASSARVGEKLFF
TRBJ1-2 | TRBV21-1 | - | - | 14 | TGTGCCAGCAGCAAAGAGAACAGGAATTATGGCTACACCTTC | CASSKENRNYGYTF
TRBJ1-6 | TRBV10-3 | once | - | 14 | TGTGCCATACGGGAGGACAGCCAATATTCACCCCTCCACTTT | CAIREDSQYSPLHF
TRBJ1-6 | TRBV19 | - | - | 15 | TGTGCCAGTAGAACCCCGGGGATTTATAATTCACCCCTCCACTTT | CASRTPGIYNSPLHF
TRBJ1-5 | TRBV9 | - | TRBD1 | 16 | TGTGCCAGCAGCGCGGGGACAGCTAATAGCAATCAGCCCCAGCATTTT | CASSAGTANSNQPQHF
TRBJ2-1 | TRBV7-8 | - | TRBD1 | 13 | TGTGCCAGCAGCCCCGAACAGGGGTTTAAGCAGTTCTTC | CASSPEQGFKQFF
TRBJ1-5 | TRBV7-6 | - | - | 15 | TGTGCCAGCAGCTTATACAGTCATAGCAATCAGCCCCAGCATTTT | CASSLYSHSNQPQHF
TRBJ1-1 | TRBV6-2/TRBV6-3 | once | TRBD1 | 14 | TGTGCCAGCAGTTACCAGGGGGCGAACACTGAAGCTTTCTTT | CASSYQGANTEAFF
TRBJ1-6 | TRBV12-5 | few | - | 16 | TGTGCTAGTGGTCCCTGGGATGGGACATCAAATTCACCCCTCCACTTT | CASGPWDGTSNSPLHF
TRBJ1-1 | TRBV4-1 | - | - | 13 | TGCGCCAGCAGCAGAGGGTCGAACACTGAAGCTTTCTTT | CASSRGSNTEAFF
TRBJ1-1 | TRBV7-2 | - | - | 14 | TGTGCCAGCAGCCCCGTGGGGGGGCACACTGAAGCTTTCTTT | CASSPVGGHTEAFF
TRBJ1-4 | TRBV5-1 | - | - | 15 | TGCGCCAGCAGCTTGGATGCAGGGATTAAAGAAAAACTGTTTTTT | CASSLDAGIKEKLFF
TRBJ2-7 | TRBV10-3 | - | - | 13 | TGTGCCATCAGTGTGGGGCCCTCCTACGAGCAGTACTTC | CAISVGPSYEQYF
TRBJ2-2 | TRBV4-1 | - | - | 15 | TGCGCCAGCAGCCAAGAGGACAGTCGGACCGGGGAGCTGTTTTTT | CASSQEDSRTGELFF
TRBJ2-3 | TRBV11-2 | - | TRBD2 | 18 | TGTGCCAGCAGCCCGGCCCCTACTAGCGGGAGGTTCACAGATACGCAGTATTTT | CASSPAPTSGRFTDTQYF
TRBJ1-1 | TRBV19 | few | - | 15 | TGTGCCAGTAGCCCCAAGGGCAGGGGTGGCACTGAAGCTTTCTTT | CASSPKGRGGTEAFF
TRBJ1-2 | TRBV6-5 | - | TRBD1 | 13 | TGTGCCAGCAGCCCCGGACAGGGGGTAAGCTACACCTTC | CASSPGQGVSYTF
TRBJ1-4 | TRBV11-2 | - | - | 16 | TGTGCCAGCAGCTTAGACAGGGCTGCAACTAATGAAAAACTGTTTTTT | CASSLDRAATNEKLFF
TRBJ1-3 | TRBV6-6 | few | - | 14 | TGTGCCAGCAACGAGAGGGAAGCTGGAAACACCATATATTTT | CASNEREAGNTIYF
TRBJ2-3 | TRBV11-2 | - | - | 11 | TGTGCCAGCAGCTCGGAGATCACCCCGTATTTT | CASSSEITPYF
TRBJ1-3 | TRBV9 | - | - | 17 | TGTGCCAGCAGCCCCCAGGGGCCGGCACTATCTGGAAACACCATATATTTT | CASSPQGPALSGNTIYF
TRBJ2-2 | TRBV11-3 | - | TRBD1 | 17 | TGTGCCAGCAGCTTAGGAGCGCGGACAGGGGGCGGCGGGGAGCTGTTTTTT | CASSLGARTGGGGELFF
TRBJ2-1 | TRBV10-1 | - | - | 15 | TGCGCCAGCAGTGAGTCGTTGGCGGGACTGAGTGAGCAGTTCTTC | CASSESLAGLSEQFF
TRBJ2-2 | TRBV5-5 | - | - | 16 | TGTGCCAGCAGCCCCCTGACGGGAGCGATCGCCGGGGAGCTGTTTTTT | CASSPLTGAIAGELFF